This T cell receptor (beta chain) comes out of a study of blood T cell repertoires in COVID-19. Study information: Donors in the United States, Italy and Spain gave samples during acute or convalescent COVID-19. PBMCs, B-cell-depleted T cells, or T cells were the source of the cDNA or gDNA that made up the material.

Germline-derived CDR1 and CDR2 are MNHEY and SMNVEV (reference sequence). CDR3 length equals 14 residues. V shed 6 bases and J 5 bases; nucleotides not matched to a gene: 6. TCRdb keeps only in-frame clones here, not all; method: immunoSEQ multiplex PCR. The table has around 250,000 clones, more than 70% seen once. This sequence originates from a young woman with acute or convalescent COVID-19. V and J are TRBV27 and TRBJ1-1; TRBD1 aligns across 10 bases. Sequenced material: peripheral blood. CDR3 nucleotide sequence: TGTGCCAGCAGGTCGGGGACAGGGGATACTGAAGCTTTCTTT. It translates to CASRSGTGDTEAFF.